This T cell receptor delta chain comes out of a study of gamma-delta T cells after stem cell transplantation. TCRdb called clones from the RT-PCR reads again using CATT. This table holds 3,000 to 3,500 delta-chain clones, 21% found once. This clone is classed as large. The sample holds other DNA sequences that translate to the same CDR3. The V segment lost 3 bases and the J segment 0 bases; nucleotides outside the gene matches: 7. Germline V gives CDR1 GEAIGNYY, CDR2 EKD. The length of the CDR3 is 16 residues. The V and J genes are TRDV2 and TRDJ1; 9 positions agree with TRDD3. The origin of this receptor is a human donor. It is not recorded whose cells these are; they may come from a transplant donor. The source material was gamma-delta T cells. This CDR3 reads CACDPVSGGYTDKLIF. The DNA of the CDR3 is TGTGCCTGTGACCCTGTTTCTGGGGGATACACCGATAAACTCATCTTT.